Shown below are 18 T cell receptor beta chains from a single sample sequenced in a study of blood T cell repertoires in COVID-19. Produced via immunoSEQ multiplex PCR; TCRdb's table is partial and in-frame only. The data contain a few hundred thousand clones, roughly 90% of them singletons. Sequenced: peripheral blood. These receptors were obtained from a man in his late teens or twenties who had recovered from COVID-19.

DNA of the CDR3: TGTGCCAGCAGACAGGGGGTCGGAGAGACCCAGTACTTC. Residues: CASRQGVGETQYF. J is TRBJ2-5 and V is TRBV14; 8 bases are a match to TRBD1. Trimming took 6 bases from V and 4 from J; bases not matched to a gene: 4. CDR3 length: 13 amino acids. Germline CDR1 and CDR2: SGHDN and FVKESK.

In its sample, this clone was seen a few times. V is TRBV2 and J is TRBJ1-5; 7 positions agree with TRBD1. The germline V gene encodes CDR1 SNHLY and CDR2 FYNNEI. There are 14 residues in the CDR3. V dropped 6 bases and J dropped 6; count of bases not matched to a gene: 8. The CDR3 reads CASRATGVVQPQHF. DNA for the CDR3: TGTGCCAGCAGGGCCACAGGGGTTGTTCAGCCCCAGCATTTT.

The gene calls are TRBV4-1 and TRBJ2-7, with 10 bases that match TRBD2. Trimming cost V 2 bases and J 7 bases; bases outside gene matches: 8. CDR1 MGHRA and CDR2 YSYEKL come from the germline V gene. The CDR3 consists of 15 residues. CDR3 sequence reads: CASSQRPSGSVEQYF. The CDR3 DNA reads TGCGCCAGCAGCCAACGCCCTAGCGGGAGTGTTGAGCAGTACTTC.

The rearrangement uses TRBV12-3 or TRBV12-4 and TRBJ1-1, with a tentative D call TRBD1 (5 bases). Deletions cut 4 bases from V and 2 bases from J, with 8 bases between. The CDR3 covers 13 residues. As DNA, the CDR3 is TGTGCCAGCAGTTCACAGGAAAACACTGAAGCTTTCTTT. Protein sequence: CASSSQENTEAFF.

The CDR3 bases are TGTGCCAGCAGCCGGGGTATCCTGGGGTACGAGCAGTACTTC. Translating gives CASSRGILGYEQYF. The rearrangement joins TRBV19 to TRBJ2-7, with D maybe TRBD2 (5 bases). Looked up from germline, CDR1 is LNHDA and CDR2 is SQIVND (reference sequence). The CDR3 is made up of 14 amino acids. V dropped 9 bases and J dropped 4 bases, with 19 bases sitting between them.

The rearrangement uses TRBV6-5 and TRBJ1-1, with 8 bases lining up with TRBD1. The germline V gene encodes CDR1 MNHEY and CDR2 SVGAGI. Unmatched junction bases numbered 6, after V lost 6 bases and J lost 6 bases. This CDR3 spans 13 amino acids. Written as DNA, the CDR3 is TGTGCCAGCAGAGGACAGGGCGAGGCTGAAGCTTTCTTT. Translating it yields CASRGQGEAEAFF.

V is TRBV5-4 and J is TRBJ1-4, with D possibly being TRBD1 (5 bases). The germline gives CDR1 SGHNT, CDR2 YYREEE (reference sequence). Trimming took off 3 bases at V and 6 bases at J, with 12 bases between the two ends. The CDR3 totals 14 residues. The CDR3: CASSSATGDEKLFF. Here the CDR3 DNA reads TGTGCCAGCAGCTCCGCTACGGGGGATGAAAAACTGTTTTTT.

The J gene is TRBJ2-4, the V gene TRBV18, with D possibly matching TRBD2 (5 bases). The CDR3 contains 15 residues. Germline CDR1 is KGHSH and CDR2 is LQKENI. Trimming pared 3 bases from V and 4 bases from J, leaving 13 bases between. In DNA, the CDR3 is TGTGCCAGCTCACCCATCCGGGATTTTAAAAACATTCAGTACTTC. It codes for CASSPIRDFKNIQYF.

The chain uses TRBV19 and TRBJ2-1; 7 nucleotides match TRBD1. The CDR3 loop spans 14 amino acids. CDR1 is LNHDA, CDR2 SQIVND, per germline (reference sequence). The ends lost 6 bases at V and 4 bases at J; junction bases unmatched: 6. The CDR3, as DNA: TGTGCCAGTAGCCCGGGGACAGTTTACAATGAGCAGTTCTTC. It encodes CASSPGTVYNEQFF.

The gene calls are TRBV5-1 and TRBJ1-1; 7 bases are a match to TRBD1. The V gene's germline CDR1 is SGHRS and CDR2 YFSETQ. V was pared by 0 bases and J by 5 bases, with 7 bases of the junction left unmatched. The CDR3 consists of 15 residues. The CDR3 region is CASSLAPTGWTEAFF. The CDR3 DNA follows: TGCGCCAGCAGCTTGGCCCCGACAGGGTGGACTGAAGCTTTCTTT.

This clone appeared a single time. The chain combines TRBV4-3 with TRBJ2-1, with 13 bases that match TRBD2. J gave up 8 bases and V 4 bases, and 11 bases lay outside the gene matches. In germline, CDR1 is LGHNA, CDR2 YSLEER. The CDR3 runs 17 residues. CDR3 sequence reads: CASSREITSGGADEQFF. The CDR3 DNA is TGCGCCAGCAGCCGGGAAATTACTAGCGGGGGGGCCGATGAGCAGTTCTTC.

The V call is TRBV2, the J call TRBJ2-7, with D perhaps TRBD1 (6 bases). The CDR3 length is 15 residues. V was pared by 2 bases and J by 2 bases, with 13 bases between. Per germline, CDR1 SNHLY and CDR2 FYNNEI. CDR3 region: CASSEIQGRTYEQYF. The CDR3 nucleotides read TGTGCCAGCAGTGAAATCCAGGGGCGAACCTACGAGCAGTACTTC.

V gene TRBV6-1 combines with J gene TRBJ1-1; 9 bases fit TRBD1. V dropped 3 bases and J dropped 4; count of bases not matched to a gene: 9. The CDR3 sequence is 16 residues long. Germline loops: CDR1 MNHNS, CDR2 SASEGT. Written as DNA, the CDR3 is TGTGCCAGCAGTGAGGATCGGGACAGGGCTGGCACTGAAGCTTTCTTT. It translates to CASSEDRDRAGTEAFF.

The rearrangement uses TRBV4-1 and TRBJ1-1; unclear D gene. V was trimmed by 4 bases and J by 5 bases, leaving 14 bases between them. CDR1 and CDR2 (germline): MGHRA, YSYEKL. The CDR3 is 14 residues long. The CDR3, as DNA: TGCGCCAGCAGCCGAGCCCCCGCCTTAACTGAAGCTTTCTTT. Protein product: CASSRAPALTEAFF.

This clone was observed a handful of times. This sequence joins TRBV5-4 and TRBJ2-1, with 8 nucleotides matching TRBD2. J gave up 4 bases and V 0 bases, and 3 bases lay outside the gene matches. This CDR3 has 15 residues. The germline V gene encodes CDR1 SGHNT and CDR2 YYREEE (reference sequence). The CDR3 nucleotides read TGTGCCAGCAGCTTGGTAGTAGCGGGGTACAATGAGCAGTTCTTC. Protein product: CASSLVVAGYNEQFF. Supplemented by reference TRBV5-4 and TRBJ2-1, the full variable domain reads ETGVTQSPTHLIKTRGQQVTLRCSSQSGHNTVSWYQQALGQGPQFIFQYYREEENGRGNFPPRFSGLQFPNYSSELNVNALELDDSALYLCASSLVVAGYNEQFFGPGTRLTVL.

This clone was detected once. This chain joins TRBV5-1 and TRBJ1-2; D is ambiguous. The V end lost 0 bases, the J end lost 3 bases, and 6 bases lay between the germline ends. Looked up from germline, CDR1 is SGHRS and CDR2 is YFSETQ. The CDR3 totals 13 residues. This CDR3 reads CASSLDRYYGYTF. The CDR3 nucleotides read TGCGCCAGCAGCTTGGACCGGTACTATGGCTACACCTTC.

The chain carries TRBV7-9 and TRBJ2-1; 8 bases agree with TRBD1. Trimming took 2 bases from V and 1 from J; bases not matched to a gene: 1. The CDR3 sequence is 15 residues long. Germline CDR1 and CDR2: SEHNR and FQNEAQ (reference sequence). The CDR3 loop is CASSLQGASYNEQFF. CDR3 DNA: TGTGCCAGCAGCTTACAGGGGGCATCCTACAATGAGCAGTTCTTC.

This sequence joins TRBV19 and TRBJ2-1; maybe TRBD1 (6 bases). Trimming cost V 5 bases and J 1 base, with 18 bases left between them. The CDR3 is 17 residues long. In germline, CDR1 is LNHDA, CDR2 SQIVND (reference sequence). In nucleotides, the CDR3 is TGTGCCAGTAGTCCCCGAGTGCAGGGGCGGTCCTACAATGAGCAGTTCTTC. It encodes CASSPRVQGRSYNEQFF.